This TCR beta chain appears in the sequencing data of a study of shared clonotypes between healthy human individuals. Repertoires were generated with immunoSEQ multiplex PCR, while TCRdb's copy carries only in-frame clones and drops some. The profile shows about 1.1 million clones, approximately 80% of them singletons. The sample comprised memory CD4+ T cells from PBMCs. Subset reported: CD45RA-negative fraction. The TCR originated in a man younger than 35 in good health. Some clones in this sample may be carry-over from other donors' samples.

In nucleotides, the CDR3 is TGTGCCAGCTCTCGGACAGGGGTCACCTACGAGCAGTACTTC. It translates to CASSRTGVTYEQYF. The rearrangement joins TRBV18 to TRBJ2-7; 9 bases map to TRBD1. Germline values: CDR1 KGHSH, CDR2 LQKENI. This CDR3 has 14 amino acids. Trimming took 6 bases from V and 2 from J; bases not matched to a gene: 5.